One and the same sample provided the 17 T cell receptor beta chains below, sequenced in a study of blood T cell repertoires in COVID-19. TCRdb keeps only in-frame clones here, not all; method: immunoSEQ multiplex PCR. The sample lists over 600,000 clones, over 80% occurring once. The sample consisted of peripheral blood. Receptor source: a woman under 30 with acute or convalescent COVID-19.

The chain links TRBV5-1 to TRBJ1-6; tentative D call: TRBD1 (5 bases). CDR1 and CDR2 (germline): SGHRS, YFSETQ. V was pared by 7 bases and J by 5 bases, with 13 bases between. The CDR3 spans 14 residues. CDR3 region: CASGRTGDNSPLHF. In DNA form, the CDR3 reads TGCGCCAGCGGACGTACAGGAGATAATTCACCCCTCCACTTT.

The chain combines TRBV10-3 with TRBJ2-5; D unclear. Germline V gene sequence: CDR1 ENHRY, CDR2 SYGVKD. The V gene lost 8 bases and the J gene lost 2 bases, with 9 bases spanning the gap. CDR3 length equals 12 residues. The CDR3 loop reads CAISVSQETQYF. The CDR3 DNA follows: TGTGCCATCTCCGTTAGTCAAGAGACCCAGTACTTC.

The chain links TRBV29-1 to TRBJ2-7; maybe TRBD2 (5 bases). The germline V and J ends were trimmed by 3 bases and 2 bases, with 11 bases remaining between them. The CDR3 length is 13 residues. Germline-derived CDR1 and CDR2 are SQVTM and ANQGSEA. CDR3 sequence reads: CSVEGLAPYEQYF. For the CDR3, the DNA is TGCAGCGTTGAGGGTTTAGCGCCCTACGAGCAGTACTTC.

DNA for the CDR3: TGCGCCAGCAGCCTAGATGGATTGAACACTGAAGCTTTCTTT. It is translated as CASSLDGLNTEAFF. The V gene is TRBV5-1, the J gene TRBJ1-1; no clear D gene. Trimming pared 4 bases from V and 0 bases from J, leaving 10 bases between. CDR1 and CDR2 from the germline V gene are SGHRS and YFSETQ. The length of the CDR3 is 14 residues.

CDR3 nucleotides: TGTGCCAGCAGCTTAAGGGCTCCGGACAGGGGTGGCGAAAAACTGTTTTTT. Translating it yields CASSLRAPDRGGEKLFF. This rearrangement joins TRBV7-9 to TRBJ1-4, with TRBD1 identical over 9 bases. V lost 2 bases, J lost 8 bases, and 12 bases stayed unmatched. Looked up from germline, CDR1 is SEHNR and CDR2 is FQNEAQ (reference sequence). The CDR3 loop spans 17 amino acids. Variable domain in full (rest from reference TRBV7-9 and TRBJ1-4): DTGVSQNPRHKITKRGQNVTFRCDPISEHNRLYWYRQTLGQGPEFLTYFQNEAQLEKSRLLSDRFSAERPKGSFSTLEIQRTEQGDSAMYLCASSLRAPDRGGEKLFFGSGTQLSVL.

The chain couples TRBV6-2 or TRBV6-3 to TRBJ1-5; D perhaps matches TRBD1 (6 bases). Germline V gene lookup returns CDR1 MNHEY and CDR2 SVGEGT. This CDR3 comprises 15 residues. Deletions cut 5 bases from V and 3 bases from J, with 14 bases between. CDR3 residues: CASSLRDISNQPQHF. For the CDR3, the DNA is TGTGCCAGCAGTCTAAGGGACATCTCCAATCAGCCCCAGCATTTT.

CDR3 sequence (DNA): TGTGCCAGCAGTACCTCTAACACAGATACGCAGTATTTT. It encodes CASSTSNTDTQYF. The V and J genes are TRBV6-5 and TRBJ2-3, with D unresolved. The CDR3 has 13 amino acids. Germline V gene sequence: CDR1 MNHEY, CDR2 SVGAGI. Trimming stripped 5 bases from V and 2 bases from J, with 8 bases between.

The genes are TRBV9 and TRBJ1-1; D remains unclear. The germline gives CDR1 SGDLS, CDR2 YYNGEE. CDR3 length equals 15 residues. Trimming cost V 2 bases and J 0 bases, with 11 bases left between them. DNA of the CDR3: TGTGCCAGCAGCGTCACTGACACAGTGAACACTGAAGCTTTCTTT. As protein: CASSVTDTVNTEAFF.

The chain couples TRBV19 to TRBJ1-6; 8 bases fit TRBD1. Germline V CDR1 and CDR2: LNHDA, SQIVND (reference sequence). With 3 bases clipped from V and 4 bases from J, the junction kept 8 bases outside the gene matches. CDR3 length: 17 amino acids. CDR3 DNA: TGTGCCAGTAGTATGACAGGGGCGATCCAGTATAATTCACCCCTCCACTTT. Its translation is CASSMTGAIQYNSPLHF.

The V call is TRBV4-2, the J call TRBJ2-3; possibly TRBD2 for D (7 bases). V was clipped by 2 bases and J by 10 bases, with 16 bases between them. The CDR3 runs to 14 residues. Germline values: CDR1 LGHNA, CDR2 YNFKEQ. The chain's CDR3 is CASSQSGDTGSQYF. DNA for the CDR3: TGTGCCAGCAGCCAAAGCGGGGACACGGGGTCGCAGTATTTT.

This sequence joins TRBV5-1 and TRBJ1-2; 7 nucleotides agree with TRBD1. The V and J ends lost 4 bases and 5 bases, in that order; junction bases with no gene match: 8. CDR1 is SGHRS, CDR2 YFSETQ, per germline. The CDR3 is made up of 14 amino acids. The CDR3 DNA sequence: TGCGCCAGCAGCGCCGGACAGGCAGCGTATGGCTACACCTTC. It encodes CASSAGQAAYGYTF.

This clone appeared once. J is TRBJ1-3 and V is TRBV7-9, with D uncertain. The germline V gene has CDR1 SEHNR and CDR2 FQNEAQ (reference sequence). This CDR3 is built from 15 residues. Trimming removed 6 bases from V and 0 bases from J, with 12 bases in between. CDR3 region: CASRSSLSSGNTIYF. The CDR3 bases are TGTGCCAGCAGAAGCTCCTTGAGCTCTGGAAACACCATATATTTT.

The V call is TRBV6-5, the J call TRBJ2-5; no clear D. The CDR3 runs to 12 residues. Germline V gene lookup returns CDR1 MNHEY and CDR2 SVGAGI. Trimming shortened V by 6 bases and J by 4 bases, and 9 bases separated the two germline ends. Here the CDR3 reads CASSQSRETQYF. CDR3 coding DNA: TGTGCCAGCAGCCAGTCCAGAGAGACCCAGTACTTC.

The CDR3 nucleotides read TGCGCCAGCAGCTTTCGGGAATCCTACAATGAGCAGTTCTTC. It is translated as CASSFRESYNEQFF. The chain combines TRBV5-1 with TRBJ2-1, with TRBD2 as a possible D gene (5 bases). Germline V gene sequence: CDR1 SGHRS, CDR2 YFSETQ. CDR3 length equals 14 residues. V was cut by 2 bases and J by 1 base, with 7 bases left in between.

This clone was observed a few times. Written as DNA, the CDR3 is TGTGCCAGCAGCCCCCTCGCGCTGATCCAGGTCGCTGGCTACACCTTC. This codes for CASSPLALIQVAGYTF. The chain links TRBV3-1 (or the pseudogene TRBV3-2) to TRBJ1-2; D is ambiguous. From germline, CDR1 is LGHDT and CDR2 YNNKEL (reference sequence). CDR3 length: 16 residues. V lost 4 bases to trimming and J lost 7 bases, with 22 bases between them.

As to this clone: Other DNA sequences in this specimen translate into the identical CDR3. J is TRBJ1-4 and V is TRBV5-1; possibly TRBD1 for D (6 bases). Germline lookup yields CDR1 SGHRS and CDR2 YFSETQ. The V gene lost 4 bases and the J gene lost 4 bases, with 11 bases spanning the gap. The CDR3 spans 14 residues. CDR3 DNA sequence: TGCGCCAGCAGCCCCGGACAGCTTAATGAAAAACTGTTTTTT. Its protein product is CASSPGQLNEKLFF.

This chain uses TRBV2 with TRBJ1-1; D may be TRBD1 (6 bases). Germline V gene sequence: CDR1 SNHLY, CDR2 FYNNEI. Trimming pared 8 bases from V and 1 base from J, leaving 23 bases between. The length of the CDR3 is 17 residues. The CDR3: CASYHRDSALRNTEAFF. Written as DNA, the CDR3 is TGTGCCAGCTACCACAGGGATTCGGCCCTTCGGAACACTGAAGCTTTCTTT.